Below, 30 T cell receptor beta chains from the same sample are listed, as sequenced in a study of T cells in Graves' hyperthyroidism and ophthalmopathy. Amplification of TCR beta CDR3 regions used RNA as the template. Carried out on the TCR CDR3, a first-round RT-PCR used the HTBI primer set. TCRdb re-analysed the multiplex PCR reads in MiXCR, keeping a single row per CDR3 protein. The table lists under 350,000 distinct CDR3 sequences, roughly 23% of them singletons. The sequenced sample consisted of blood. These TCRs come from a woman in her forties or fifties with Graves' hyperthyroidism.

This clonotype was seen many times. The rearrangement joins TRBV30 to TRBJ2-2, with 12 positions matching TRBD2. The CDR3 contains 15 residues. The germline gives CDR1 GTSNPN, CDR2 SVGIG (reference sequence). Germline trimming cut 4 bases from V and 3 bases from J; bases unmatched to any gene: 3. CDR3 amino acids: CAWTRLAGDTGELFF. CDR3 in DNA: TGTGCCTGGACCCGACTAGCGGGAGACACCGGGGAGCTGTTTTTT.

This clonotype was observed at least ten times. This chain joins TRBV2 and TRBJ1-3, with D hard to call. The germline V gene has CDR1 SNHLY and CDR2 FYNNEI. This CDR3 contains 14 residues. Trimming pared 7 bases from V and 0 bases from J, leaving 10 bases between. The CDR3 coding sequence is TGTGCCAGCACCCAGGCGGGCTCTGGAAACACCATATATTTT. The encoded protein is CASTQAGSGNTIYF.

Only a few counts were recorded for this clonotype. The V and J genes are TRBV6-2 or TRBV6-3 and TRBJ2-5; no clear D gene. The germline V gene has CDR1 MNHEY and CDR2 SVGEGT. The CDR3 extends over 11 amino acids. V lost 6 bases to trimming and J lost 6 bases, with 8 bases between them. The CDR3: CASSPLQTQYF. The CDR3 DNA reads TGTGCCAGCAGCCCCTTGCAGACCCAGTACTTC.

This clonotype was counted many times. The V call is TRBV30, the J call TRBJ1-5; 7 nucleotides line up with TRBD1. Germline assignment: CDR1 GTSNPN and CDR2 SVGIG (reference sequence). The junction had 6 bases not matched to a gene; V was cut back by 0 bases and J by 1 base. The length of the CDR3 is 16 residues. The CDR3 coding sequence is TGTGCCTGGAGTGTAAAATACAGGGGAAGCAATCAGCCCCAGCATTTT. This gives the protein CAWSVKYRGSNQPQHF.

This clonotype was observed many times. V and J are TRBV30 and TRBJ2-2, with unresolved D. Germline V CDR1 and CDR2: GTSNPN, SVGIG (reference sequence). This CDR3 spans 15 amino acids. With 4 bases removed from V and 3 bases from J, the gap between germline ends came to 15 bases. CDR3 region: CAWKAMSRYTGELFF. The CDR3 DNA follows: TGTGCCTGGAAGGCTATGAGCCGGTACACCGGGGAGCTGTTTTTT.

This clonotype has a count of ten or more. This chain joins TRBV7-8 and TRBJ2-2; D is perhaps TRBD2 (8 bases). Germline values: CDR1 SGHVS, CDR2 FQNEAQ. Trimming left V 5 bases short and J 7 bases short, with 17 bases between. There are 15 residues in the CDR3. The CDR3 protein is CASSPTGGGIGELFF. CDR3 bases: TGTGCCAGCAGCCCTACGGGAGGGGGCATCGGGGAGCTGTTTTTT.

This clonotype was recorded a few times. The J gene is TRBJ1-5, the V gene TRBV19, with a tentative D call TRBD1 (5 bases). The CDR3 is 17 amino acids. Germline V gene lookup returns CDR1 LNHDA and CDR2 SQIVND (reference sequence). The V end lost 4 bases, the J end lost 0 bases, and 16 bases lay between the germline ends. This CDR3 is CASSKSGPTFSNQPQHF. CDR3 in DNA: TGTGCCAGTAGTAAGTCAGGGCCGACTTTTAGCAATCAGCCCCAGCATTTT.

This clonotype was recorded many times. The gene calls are TRBV30 and TRBJ2-5, with 10 nucleotides matching TRBD2. CDR3 length equals 13 residues. The V segment lost 2 bases and the J segment 6 bases; nucleotides outside the gene matches: 3. Germline loops: CDR1 GTSNPN, CDR2 SVGIG (reference sequence). In DNA, the CDR3 is TGTGCCTGGAGTATTAGCGGGGGGAAGACCCAGTACTTC. It is translated as CAWSISGGKTQYF.

The chain is built from TRBV4-2 and TRBJ2-1, with D maybe TRBD2 (5 bases). The CDR3 covers 18 residues. Germline V gives CDR1 LGHNA, CDR2 YNFKEQ. V lost 0 bases to trimming and J lost 0 bases, with 15 bases between them. The CDR3: CASSQDGRKRTSYNEQFF. For the CDR3, the DNA is TGTGCCAGCAGCCAAGATGGAAGGAAGCGGACCTCCTACAATGAGCAGTTCTTC.

This clonotype was counted ten times or more. The chain is built from TRBV6-6 and TRBJ1-4; TRBD1 agrees at 8 bases. V lost 4 bases to trimming and J lost 7 bases; unmatched junction nucleotides: 2. Germline V gives CDR1 MNHNY, CDR2 SVGAGI (reference sequence). CDR3 length equals 13 residues. CDR3 sequence reads: CASSWTGREKLFF. DNA of the CDR3: TGTGCCAGCAGTTGGACAGGGCGTGAAAAACTGTTTTTT.

This clonotype appeared many times. The gene calls are TRBV2 and TRBJ2-3, with 7 nucleotides matching TRBD1. V was clipped by 7 bases and J by 11 bases; unmatched bases: 6. CDR1 and CDR2 (germline): SNHLY, FYNNEI. CDR3 length equals 11 residues. The CDR3 loop is CASKENRGQYF. DNA of the CDR3: TGTGCCAGCAAGGAGAACAGGGGGCAGTATTTT.

There are many counts of this clonotype. The DNA for the CDR3 is TGTGCCAGCACCGGGGGCAGGATGACTGAAGCTTTCTTT. Protein product: CASTGGRMTEAFF. The rearrangement joins TRBV7-8 to TRBJ1-1; D is possibly TRBD1 (6 bases). This CDR3 has 13 amino acids. The V end was cut by 7 bases, the J end by 5 bases, with 14 bases between. Looked up from germline, CDR1 is SGHVS and CDR2 is FQNEAQ.

This clonotype was seen repeatedly, ten times or more. The chain recombines TRBV20-1 with TRBJ2-1; 14 bases line up with TRBD2. Germline-derived CDR1 and CDR2 are DFQATT and SNEGSKA (reference sequence). V lost 0 bases and J lost 9; bases outside the gene matches: 7. The CDR3 is 16 amino acids. As DNA, the CDR3 is TGCAGTGCTAGAGATCTCGGGACTAGCGGGAGTGGTGAGCAGTTCTTC. Its translation: CSARDLGTSGSGEQFF.

The V and J genes are TRBV20-1 and TRBJ2-7; D is possibly TRBD2 (6 bases). The CDR3 covers 13 residues. Trimming stripped 3 bases from V and 5 bases from J, with 14 bases between. Germline V gives CDR1 DFQATT, CDR2 SNEGSKA (reference sequence). This CDR3 reads CSASPGTGDEQYF. CDR3 in DNA: TGCAGTGCTAGTCCGGGGACTGGGGACGAGCAGTACTTC.

The table lists this clonotype with many counts. One end of the junction does not line up with germline, which may come from a read error. The rearrangement links TRBV18 to TRBJ2-3; weak D call: TRBD2 (6 bases). The CDR3 length is 16 residues. The germline gives CDR1 KGHSH, CDR2 LQKENI. The CDR3 DNA sequence: TGTGCCAACTCACCACCGAGGGGAGGTAGCACAGATACGCAGTATTTT. Its translation: CANSPPRGGSTDTQYF.

The table lists this clonotype with many counts. The chain has TRBV14 and TRBJ2-5, with unresolved D. This CDR3 comprises 15 residues. Germline assignment: CDR1 SGHDN and CDR2 FVKESK. With 0 bases removed from V and 5 bases from J, the gap between germline ends came to 13 bases. This chain's CDR3 is CASSQDIGSSETQYF. In DNA form, the CDR3 reads TGTGCCAGCAGCCAAGATATAGGTAGCAGTGAGACCCAGTACTTC.

This clonotype came up many times. This chain links TRBV12-3 or TRBV12-4 with TRBJ2-7; 7 bases are a match to TRBD2. The CDR3 spans 14 residues. Unmatched junction bases numbered 8, after V lost 5 bases and J lost 4 bases. The CDR3 spells CASSPPGTIYEQYF. Here the CDR3 DNA reads TGTGCCAGCAGTCCTCCCGGGACTATTTACGAGCAGTACTTC.

This clonotype has at least ten counts. V is TRBV2 and J is TRBJ2-2, with 8 positions matching TRBD1. The V gene end was trimmed by 10 bases and the J gene end by 0 bases; junction bases not matched to a gene: 7. CDR1 and CDR2 (germline): SNHLY, FYNNEI. This CDR3 has 15 residues. The CDR3 spells CATTQDRANTGELFF. The CDR3 nucleotides are TGTGCCACTACTCAGGACAGGGCGAACACCGGGGAGCTGTTTTTT.

The rearrangement joins TRBV3-1 to TRBJ2-3; TRBD2 aligns across 8 bases. CDR3 length equals 17 residues. V lost 5 bases, J lost 1 base, and 11 bases stayed unmatched. In germline, CDR1 is LGHDT, CDR2 YNNKEL (reference sequence). In nucleotides, the CDR3 is TGTGCCAGCAGCTCCCGCTCTAGCGGGCCGGGCACAGATACGCAGTATTTT. This codes for CASSSRSSGPGTDTQYF.

A remark on this clonotype: The junction shows a germline mismatch at one end, possibly a read error. This chain connects TRBV7-9 to TRBJ1-6, with D unclear. The CDR3 sequence is 19 residues long. Germline V gene lookup returns CDR1 SEHNR and CDR2 FQNEAQ (reference sequence). This CDR3 reads CSSSRPHQAQLRFNSPLHF. Written as DNA, the CDR3 is TGCTCCAGCAGCAGACCCCACCAGGCGCAGCTCCGATTTAATTCACCCCTCCACTTT.

This clonotype was seen many times. The V gene is TRBV11-2, the J gene TRBJ1-5; D is unclear. The germline CDR1 and CDR2 sequences are SGHAT and FQNNGV. Trimming removed 1 base from V and 6 bases from J, with 13 bases in between. CDR3 length: 15 amino acids. CDR3 DNA sequence: TGTGCCAGCAGCTTAGGGGCAAACCCCCTTCAGCCCCAGCATTTT. It encodes CASSLGANPLQPQHF.

This clonotype was picked up a small number of times. This chain joins TRBV4-2 and TRBJ2-7; 11 positions match TRBD2. J lost 9 bases, V lost 0 bases, and 4 bases had no gene match. This CDR3 region has 14 residues. From germline, CDR1 is LGHNA and CDR2 YNFKEQ. The CDR3 DNA is TGTGCCAGCAGCCAAGAAGGTAGCGGGGGGGGGCAGTACTTC. It translates to CASSQEGSGGGQYF.

The CDR3 bases are TGTGCCAGCAGCGCCAACCGGGACAGGCACTACGAGCAGTACTTC. It specifies CASSANRDRHYEQYF. This chain connects TRBV3-1 to TRBJ2-7; 8 nucleotides match TRBD1. This CDR3 contains 15 residues. Germline V gene lookup returns CDR1 LGHDT and CDR2 YNNKEL (reference sequence). With 5 bases clipped from V and 3 bases from J, the junction kept 9 bases outside the gene matches.

Ten or more counts support this clonotype. The genes are TRBV2 and TRBJ1-1; tentatively, D is TRBD1 (6 bases). The CDR3 sequence is 13 residues long. Germline V lookup: CDR1 SNHLY, CDR2 FYNNEI. V was pared by 7 bases and J by 7 bases, with 16 bases between. The CDR3 region is CASTFEGDGEAFF. The CDR3 nucleotides are TGTGCCAGCACTTTCGAGGGGGACGGTGAAGCTTTCTTT.

This clonotype has at least ten counts. The gene calls are TRBV2 and TRBJ2-7; D gene unclear. The CDR3 extends over 15 amino acids. V lost 1 base, J lost 7 bases, and 17 bases lay in between. Per germline, CDR1 SNHLY and CDR2 FYNNEI. CDR3 protein: CASSEEWTGLWEQYF. The CDR3 DNA is TGTGCCAGCAGTGAAGAGTGGACGGGCCTATGGGAGCAGTACTTC.

This clonotype has only a few counts. V usage is TRBV2 and J usage is TRBJ1-4; D gene unclear. V lost 2 bases, J lost 6 bases, and 4 bases lay in between. There are 12 residues in the CDR3. Germline V gene data show CDR1 as SNHLY and CDR2 as FYNNEI. The CDR3 protein is CASSERDEKLFF. The CDR3 nucleotides are TGTGCCAGCAGTGAACGGGATGAAAAACTGTTTTTT.

Only a few counts were recorded for this clonotype. This chain links TRBV18 with TRBJ1-5, with 12 bases fitting TRBD1. The ends lost 4 bases at V and 3 bases at J; junction bases unmatched: 4. Per the germline V gene, CDR1 is KGHSH and CDR2 is LQKENI. There are 16 residues in the CDR3. The CDR3 nucleotides read TGTGCCAGCTCACAAGGGACAGGGGGCTCCAATCAGCCCCAGCATTTT. Protein: CASSQGTGGSNQPQHF. Using reference TRBV18 and TRBJ1-5 for the parts outside the CDR3, the full variable domain is NAGVMQNPRHLVRRRGQEARLRCSPMKGHSHVYWYRQLPEEGLKFMVYLQKENIIDESGMPKERFSAEFPKEGPSILRIQQVVRGDSAAYFCASSQGTGGSNQPQHFGDGTRLSIL.

This chain uses TRBV2 with TRBJ2-3; 8 nucleotides agree with TRBD1. Trimming cost V 5 bases and J 2 bases; bases outside gene matches: 6. Germline CDR1 and CDR2: SNHLY and FYNNEI. The CDR3 runs 15 residues. This CDR3 is CASSRTGHDTDTQYF. In DNA, the CDR3 is TGTGCCAGCAGTCGGACAGGGCATGACACAGATACGCAGTATTTT.

This clonotype was seen a few times. The chain is built from TRBV6-2 or TRBV6-3 and TRBJ2-5; D unclear. The germline V gene encodes CDR1 MNHEY and CDR2 SVGEGT. CDR3 length equals 13 residues. V shed 8 bases and J shed 1 base, with 11 bases lying between them. The CDR3 loop reads CASRYRGQETQYF. The CDR3 DNA sequence: TGTGCCAGCCGCTACAGAGGCCAAGAGACCCAGTACTTC.

This clonotype has a count of ten or more. V and J are TRBV3-1 and TRBJ2-7; 9 bases agree with TRBD2. Germline V gene lookup returns CDR1 LGHDT and CDR2 YNNKEL (reference sequence). CDR3 length equals 15 residues. V dropped 1 base and J dropped 6; count of bases not matched to a gene: 7. The CDR3 protein is CASSQGVSGSREQYF. CDR3 DNA: TGTGCCAGCAGCCAAGGGGTTAGCGGGAGCCGCGAGCAGTACTTC.